This record covers a single T cell receptor beta chain. Diagnoses used clinical symptoms, serum thyroxine and TRAb, thyroid ultrasound and orbital computed tomography. RNA transcripts were the template for amplifying TCR beta CDR3 regions. Researchers ran a first-round RT-PCR on the TCR CDR3 using the HTBI primer set. TCRdb processed the multiplex PCR reads anew with MiXCR; each CDR3 protein has one entry. The sample shows 550,000 to 800,000 distinct CDR3 sequences, about 17% of them seen only once. The sample originates from a study of T cells in Graves' hyperthyroidism and ophthalmopathy. This CDR3 contains 14 residues. V was shortened by 8 bases and J by 0 bases, with 11 bases between the two germline ends.

The rearrangement uses TRBV12-3 or TRBV12-4 and TRBJ1-5; TRBD1 might be the D (5 bases). This clonotype was sampled from a young man with Graves' hyperthyroidism. The sequencing sample was made of blood. The CDR3 bases are TGTGCCAGCTCGGACAACTATAGCAATCAGCCCCAGCATTTT. It encodes CASSDNYSNQPQHF.